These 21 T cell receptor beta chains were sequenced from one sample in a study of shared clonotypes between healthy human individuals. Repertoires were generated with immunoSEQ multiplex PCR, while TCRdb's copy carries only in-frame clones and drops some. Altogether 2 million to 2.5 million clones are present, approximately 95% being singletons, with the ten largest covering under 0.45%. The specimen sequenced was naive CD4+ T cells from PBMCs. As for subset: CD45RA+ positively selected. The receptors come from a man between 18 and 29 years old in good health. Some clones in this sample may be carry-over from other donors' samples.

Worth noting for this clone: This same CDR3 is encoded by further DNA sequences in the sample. The CDR3 reads CASSQGQGNTEAFF. In DNA, the CDR3 is TGTGCCAGCTCCCAGGGACAGGGAAACACTGAAGCTTTCTTT. J is TRBJ1-1 and V is TRBV18; 9 nucleotides match TRBD1. Germline V gene lookup returns CDR1 KGHSH and CDR2 LQKENI. The CDR3 spans 14 residues. J gave up 2 bases and V 6 bases, and 4 bases lay outside the gene matches.

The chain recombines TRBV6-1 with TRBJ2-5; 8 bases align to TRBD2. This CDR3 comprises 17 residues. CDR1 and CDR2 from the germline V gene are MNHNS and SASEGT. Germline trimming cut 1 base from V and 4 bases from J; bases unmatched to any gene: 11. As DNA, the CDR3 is TGTGCCAGCAGTGAAGGACTACGGGGGGGCTTGAGAGAGACCCAGTACTTC. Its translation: CASSEGLRGGLRETQYF.

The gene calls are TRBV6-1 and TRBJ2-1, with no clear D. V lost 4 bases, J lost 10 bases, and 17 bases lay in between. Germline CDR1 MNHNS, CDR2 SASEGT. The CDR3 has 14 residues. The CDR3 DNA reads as TGTGCCAGCAGTGGGATTTCACCCGTCGGGGAGCAGTTCTTC. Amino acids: CASSGISPVGEQFF.

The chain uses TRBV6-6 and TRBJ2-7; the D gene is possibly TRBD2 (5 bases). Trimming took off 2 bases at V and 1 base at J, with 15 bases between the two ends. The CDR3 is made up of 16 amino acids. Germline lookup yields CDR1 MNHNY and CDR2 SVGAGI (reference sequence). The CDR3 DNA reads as TGTGCCAGCAGTTACCCCCGGACTCCTTCTTCCTACGAGCAGTACTTC. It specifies CASSYPRTPSSYEQYF.

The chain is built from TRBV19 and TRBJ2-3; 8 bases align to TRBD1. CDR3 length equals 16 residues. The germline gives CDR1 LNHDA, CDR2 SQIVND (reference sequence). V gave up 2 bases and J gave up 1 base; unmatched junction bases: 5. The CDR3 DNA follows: TGTGCCAGTAGTATAATCGGACAGGGAGGCACAGATACGCAGTATTTT. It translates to CASSIIGQGGTDTQYF.

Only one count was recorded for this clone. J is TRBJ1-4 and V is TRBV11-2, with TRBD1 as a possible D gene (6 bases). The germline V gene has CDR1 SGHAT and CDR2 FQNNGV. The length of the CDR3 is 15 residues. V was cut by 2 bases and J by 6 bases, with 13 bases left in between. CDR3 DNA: TGTGCCAGCAGCTTAAAGTACAGGGAGGATGAAAAACTGTTTTTT. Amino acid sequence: CASSLKYREDEKLFF.

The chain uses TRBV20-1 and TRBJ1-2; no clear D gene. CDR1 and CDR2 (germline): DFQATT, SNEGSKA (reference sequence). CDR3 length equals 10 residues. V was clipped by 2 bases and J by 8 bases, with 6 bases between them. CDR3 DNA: TGCAGTGCTAGACAGAGGGGCTACACCTTC. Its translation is CSARQRGYTF.

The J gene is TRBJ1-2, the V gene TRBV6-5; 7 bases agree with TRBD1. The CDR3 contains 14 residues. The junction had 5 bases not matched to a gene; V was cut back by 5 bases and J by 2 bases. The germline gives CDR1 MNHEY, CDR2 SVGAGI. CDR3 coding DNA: TGTGCCAGCAGTCGGACAGGCGCAAACTATGGCTACACCTTC. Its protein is CASSRTGANYGYTF.

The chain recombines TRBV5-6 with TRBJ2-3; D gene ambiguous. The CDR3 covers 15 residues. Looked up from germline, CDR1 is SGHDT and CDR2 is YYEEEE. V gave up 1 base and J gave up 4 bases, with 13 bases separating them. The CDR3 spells CASSLPMVGSDTQYF. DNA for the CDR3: TGTGCCAGCAGCTTGCCCATGGTTGGTTCAGATACGCAGTATTTT.

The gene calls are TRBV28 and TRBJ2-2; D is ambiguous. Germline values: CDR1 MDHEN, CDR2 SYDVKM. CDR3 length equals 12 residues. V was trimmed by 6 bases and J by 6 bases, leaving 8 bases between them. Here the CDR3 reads CASSSAPGELFF. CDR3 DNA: TGTGCCAGCAGCTCAGCCCCCGGGGAGCTGTTTTTT.

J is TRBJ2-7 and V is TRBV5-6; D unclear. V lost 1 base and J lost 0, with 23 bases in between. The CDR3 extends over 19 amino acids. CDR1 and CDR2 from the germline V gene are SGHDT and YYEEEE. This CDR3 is CASSLPGRFGQHPSYEQYF. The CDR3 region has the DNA TGTGCCAGCAGCTTGCCCGGACGGTTTGGGCAGCACCCCTCCTACGAGCAGTACTTC.

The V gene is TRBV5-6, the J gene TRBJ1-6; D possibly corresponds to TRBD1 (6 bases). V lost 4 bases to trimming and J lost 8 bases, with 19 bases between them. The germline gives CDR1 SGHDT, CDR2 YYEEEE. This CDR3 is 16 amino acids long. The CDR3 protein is CASSVGQFIPHSPLHF. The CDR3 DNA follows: TGTGCCAGCAGCGTTGGACAGTTCATCCCCCATTCACCCCTCCACTTT.

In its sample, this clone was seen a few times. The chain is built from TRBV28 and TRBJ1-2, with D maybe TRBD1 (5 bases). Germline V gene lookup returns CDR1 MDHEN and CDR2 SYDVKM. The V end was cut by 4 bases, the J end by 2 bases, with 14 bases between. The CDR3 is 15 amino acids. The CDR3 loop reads CASSSSGLLNYGYTF. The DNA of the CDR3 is TGTGCCAGCAGTTCATCGGGACTTCTGAACTATGGCTACACCTTC.

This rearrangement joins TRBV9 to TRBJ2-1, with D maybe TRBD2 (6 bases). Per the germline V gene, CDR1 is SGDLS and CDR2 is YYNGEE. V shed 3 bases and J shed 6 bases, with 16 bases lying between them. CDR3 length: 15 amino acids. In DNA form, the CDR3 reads TGTGCCAGCAGCGCTTGGGGGAGGCAGTTCAATGAGCAGTTCTTC. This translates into CASSAWGRQFNEQFF.

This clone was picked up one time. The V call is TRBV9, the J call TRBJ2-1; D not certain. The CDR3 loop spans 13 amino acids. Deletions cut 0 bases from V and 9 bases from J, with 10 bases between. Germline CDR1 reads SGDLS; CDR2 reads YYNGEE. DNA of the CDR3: TGTGCCAGCAGCGTAGAAATTCAGACTGAGCAGTTCTTC. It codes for CASSVEIQTEQFF.

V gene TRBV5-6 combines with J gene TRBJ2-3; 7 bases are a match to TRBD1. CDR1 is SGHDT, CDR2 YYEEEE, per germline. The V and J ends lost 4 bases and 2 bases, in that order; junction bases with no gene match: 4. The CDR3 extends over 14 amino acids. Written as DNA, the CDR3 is TGTGCCAGCAGCCGCAGGGGGAACACAGATACGCAGTATTTT. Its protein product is CASSRRGNTDTQYF.

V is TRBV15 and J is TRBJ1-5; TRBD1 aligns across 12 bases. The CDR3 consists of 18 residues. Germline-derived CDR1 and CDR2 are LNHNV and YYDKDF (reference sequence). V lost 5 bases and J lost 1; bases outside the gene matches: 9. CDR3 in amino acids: CATSPGQGALGSNQPQHF. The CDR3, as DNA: TGTGCCACCAGCCCGGGACAGGGGGCCCTGGGCAGCAATCAGCCCCAGCATTTT.

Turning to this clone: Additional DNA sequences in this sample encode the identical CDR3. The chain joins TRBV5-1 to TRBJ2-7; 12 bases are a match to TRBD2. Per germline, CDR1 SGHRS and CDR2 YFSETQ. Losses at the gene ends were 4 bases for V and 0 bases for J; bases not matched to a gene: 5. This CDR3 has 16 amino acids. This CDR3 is CASSPTTSGSSYEQYF. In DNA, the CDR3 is TGCGCCAGCAGCCCAACGACTAGCGGGAGCTCCTACGAGCAGTACTTC. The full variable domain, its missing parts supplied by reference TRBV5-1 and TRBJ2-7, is KAGVTQTPRYLIKTRGQQVTLSCSPISGHRSVSWYQQTPGQGLQFLFEYFSETQRNKGNFPGRFSGRQFSNSRSEMNVSTLELGDSALYLCASSPTTSGSSYEQYFGPGTRLTVT.

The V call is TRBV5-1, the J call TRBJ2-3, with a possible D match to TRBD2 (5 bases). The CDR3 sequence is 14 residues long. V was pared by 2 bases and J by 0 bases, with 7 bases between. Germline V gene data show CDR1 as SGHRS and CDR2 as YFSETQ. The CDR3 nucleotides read TGCGCCAGCAGCTTATTAGCGAGCACAGATACGCAGTATTTT. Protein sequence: CASSLLASTDTQYF. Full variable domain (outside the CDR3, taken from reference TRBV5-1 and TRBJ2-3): KAGVTQTPRYLIKTRGQQVTLSCSPISGHRSVSWYQQTPGQGLQFLFEYFSETQRNKGNFPGRFSGRQFSNSRSEMNVSTLELGDSALYLCASSLLASTDTQYFGPGTRLTVL.

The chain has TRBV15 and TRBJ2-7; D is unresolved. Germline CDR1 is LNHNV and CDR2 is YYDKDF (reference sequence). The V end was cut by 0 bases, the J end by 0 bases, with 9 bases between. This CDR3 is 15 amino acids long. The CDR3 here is CATSRDSMSSYEQYF. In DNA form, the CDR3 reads TGTGCCACCAGCAGAGATAGTATGAGCTCCTACGAGCAGTACTTC.

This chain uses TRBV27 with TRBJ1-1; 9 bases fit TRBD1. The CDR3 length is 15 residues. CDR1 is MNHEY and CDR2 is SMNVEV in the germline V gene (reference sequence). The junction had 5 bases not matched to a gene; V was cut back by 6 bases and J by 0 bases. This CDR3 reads CASRIQGAMNTEAFF. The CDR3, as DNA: TGTGCCAGCAGGATACAGGGGGCGATGAACACTGAAGCTTTCTTT.